Listed below are T cell receptor beta chains from one sample, sequenced in a study of blood T cell repertoires in COVID-19. The protocol was immunoSEQ multiplex PCR, while the TCRdb copy is restricted to in-frame clones and leaves out a portion. The sample comprises about 79,000 clones, 85% to 90% of which are singletons, and approximately 4.4% rests with the top ten. The sample comprised peripheral blood. All receptors derive from a man aged 50 or older with active COVID-19. Each CDR3 is given with its conserved first and last residue. A D gene is named only where the DNA matches it firmly. Clone size is given for some rows only: seen once, a few or many times, or a class if the clone is expanded.

V	size	J	D	DNA	CDR3
TRBV28	few	TRBJ1-1	-	TGTGCCAGCAGACCCAGCCCCGGCGGGACTGAAGCTTTCTTT	CASRPSPGGTEAFF
TRBV14	-	TRBJ2-2	-	TGTGCCAGCAGCGGTATAAGAGGGTCCGGGGAGCTGTTTTTT	CASSGIRGSGELFF
TRBV3-1/TRBV3-2	-	TRBJ2-4	TRBD2	TGTGCCAGCAGCCAACGTCGGGCGGGAGGGCTTCACATTCAGTACTTC	CASSQRRAGGLHIQYF
TRBV18	-	TRBJ2-3	-	TGTGCCAGCTCACCGGACAGCCACACAGATACGCAGTATTTT	CASSPDSHTDTQYF
TRBV14	once	TRBJ1-2	-	TGTGCCAGCAGCCAATCAGCATCAGGGGGCTACACCTTC	CASSQSASGGYTF
TRBV7-8	-	TRBJ2-2	TRBD2	TGTGCCAGCAGCTTAGCTGGGACTAGCTTAGCCGGGGAGCTGTTTTTT	CASSLAGTSLAGELFF
TRBV19	-	TRBJ2-7	TRBD1	TGTGCCAGTAGTGTCCGGGACAGGGCTTTCTCCGAGCAGTACTTC	CASSVRDRAFSEQYF
TRBV4-2	-	TRBJ2-5	TRBD2	TGTGCCAGCAGCCAGGCGGGAGGGGGCGAGACCCAGTACTTC	CASSQAGGGETQYF
TRBV11-2	-	TRBJ2-7	-	TGTGCCAGCAGCTTACCACTAACAGGCTCCTACGAGCAGTACTTC	CASSLPLTGSYEQYF
TRBV29-1	-	TRBJ1-2	-	TGCAGCGTTGGGAGGGTTTATTCGCACTATGGCTACACCTTC	CSVGRVYSHYGYTF
TRBV6-2/TRBV6-3	-	TRBJ2-5	TRBD2	TGTGCCAGCAGTTACCCGCTGTCCAAACTAGCGGAGATGGAGACCCAGTACTTC	CASSYPLSKLAEMETQYF
TRBV5-5	-	TRBJ1-4	-	TGTGCCAGCAGCTCAGGGGCGCTGGGGGAAAAACTGTTTTTT	CASSSGALGEKLFF
TRBV3-1/TRBV3-2	-	TRBJ1-3	-	TGTGCCAGCAGTCCCAGACAGTCCAGCTCTGGAAACACCATATATTTT	CASSPRQSSSGNTIYF
TRBV5-6	-	TRBJ2-1	TRBD2	TGTGCCAGCAGCCTGGGACTAGCGGGGAACAATGAGCAGTTCTTC	CASSLGLAGNNEQFF
TRBV5-5	-	TRBJ2-3	-	TGTGCCAGCAGCTACCAGGGTCCTAGCACAGATACGCAGTATTTT	CASSYQGPSTDTQYF
TRBV4-1	-	TRBJ2-7	-	TGCGCCAGCAGCCAAGCCAGGGGGGACTCCTACGAGCAGTACTTC	CASSQARGDSYEQYF
TRBV5-4	-	TRBJ2-5	TRBD2	TGTGCCAGCAACCAACCGGGAGGTGTGGAGACCCAGTACTTC	CASNQPGGVETQYF
TRBV4-1	-	TRBJ2-1	-	TGCGCCAGCAGCCAAGATAGCGTTAGCTCCTACAATGAGCAGTTCTTC	CASSQDSVSSYNEQFF
TRBV30	-	TRBJ1-1	-	TGTGCCTCAAGTAGTGGGCTCGGCACTGAAGCTTTCTTT	CASSSGLGTEAFF
TRBV11-3	-	TRBJ2-3	TRBD2	TGTGCCAGCAGCTTAGAGGGACTACAAACAGATACGCAGTATTTT	CASSLEGLQTDTQYF
TRBV4-2	-	TRBJ2-7	TRBD2	TGTGCCAGCAGCCAAGGACTAGCGGGGGGTCCTGGCGAGCAGTACTTC	CASSQGLAGGPGEQYF
TRBV3-1/TRBV3-2	-	TRBJ1-2	TRBD1	TGTGCCAGCGATTCGGGACAGGGGAATGGCTACACCTTC	CASDSGQGNGYTF
TRBV28	once	TRBJ2-3	-	TGTGCCAGCAGCGGTGAAGACACAGATACGCAGTATTTT	CASSGEDTDTQYF
TRBV9	once	TRBJ1-6	-	TGTGCCAGCAGCGTAGACGGAGGACTGGGCTCACCCCTCCACTTT	CASSVDGGLGSPLHF
TRBV4-3	-	TRBJ1-3	-	TGCGCCAGCAGCCAAGAGCAGGGAAGAAACACCATATATTTT	CASSQEQGRNTIYF
TRBV7-9	few	TRBJ1-2	-	TGTGCCAGCAGCTTAGAGCGCTCATATGGCTACACCTTC	CASSLERSYGYTF
TRBV20-1	once	TRBJ2-7	TRBD1	TGCAGTGCTGAACAGGGGTACGAGCAGTACTTC	CSAEQGYEQYF
TRBV24-1	-	TRBJ1-1	-	TGTGCCACCATGAGGGGCGGGACCAGCACTGAAGCTTTCTTT	CATMRGGTSTEAFF
TRBV11-3	-	TRBJ2-1	TRBD1	TGTGCCAGCAGCCCTCGGACAGGCGATCACCAAGTTAACAATGAGCAGTTCTTC	CASSPRTGDHQVNNEQFF
TRBV18	-	TRBJ2-4	TRBD1	TGTGCCAGCTCACCCCCGGGACAGCTAGCCAAAAACATTCAGTACTTC	CASSPPGQLAKNIQYF
TRBV15	once	TRBJ2-7	-	TGTGCCACCAGCAGACAGATAACCTACGAGCAGTACTTC	CATSRQITYEQYF
TRBV4-2	-	TRBJ2-3	-	TGTGCCAGCAGCCAAGTGAATCCAGCGGCAGATACGCAGTATTTT	CASSQVNPAADTQYF
TRBV3-1/TRBV3-2	few	TRBJ2-7	TRBD1	TGTGCCAGCAGCCAAGTGCCGGGACAGGGGGTCTACGAGCAGTACTTC	CASSQVPGQGVYEQYF
TRBV5-1	-	TRBJ1-2	-	TGCGCCAGCAGCTCACTAGCTAACTATGGCTACACCTTC	CASSSLANYGYTF
TRBV4-3	-	TRBJ2-1	TRBD2	TGCGCCAGCAGCCAGGGACTAGCGGGGGAGTACAATGAGCAGTTCTTC	CASSQGLAGEYNEQFF
TRBV27	-	TRBJ2-2	TRBD2	TGTGCCAGCAGCAACGGACTAGCTTTCCGGCACGGGGAGCTGTTTTTT	CASSNGLAFRHGELFF
TRBV28	-	TRBJ1-5	-	TGTGCCAGCGTCGGGTCGAGAGGGCTAAGCAATCAGCCCCAGCATTTT	CASVGSRGLSNQPQHF
TRBV9	-	TRBJ1-1	-	TGTGCCAGCAGCGTAGATGAGGGGGATGAAGCTTTCTTT	CASSVDEGDEAFF
TRBV4-3	-	TRBJ2-5	-	TGCGCCAGCAGCCAAGAGGTGTCTAGAGGGACCCAGTACTTC	CASSQEVSRGTQYF
TRBV7-9	-	TRBJ2-2	-	TGTGCCAGCACCCTTGTCGACAGACGCAACACCGGGGAGCTGTTTTTT	CASTLVDRRNTGELFF
TRBV28	once	TRBJ1-3	-	TGTGCCAGCAGACAGACAAACGGAAACACCATATATTTT	CASRQTNGNTIYF
TRBV29-1	-	TRBJ2-1	TRBD2	TGCAGCGCTCCGGGACTAGCGGGAGGGGGGAATGAGCAGTTCTTC	CSAPGLAGGGNEQFF
TRBV7-2	-	TRBJ1-2	TRBD1	TGTGCCAGCACCCCGGACAGGGAGATCGATGGCTACACCTTC	CASTPDREIDGYTF
TRBV5-4	-	TRBJ2-7	TRBD1	TGTGCCAGCAGCACCGTGACAGGGATCGCCTACGAGCAGTACTTC	CASSTVTGIAYEQYF
TRBV9	-	TRBJ2-7	-	TGTGCCAGCAGCGTAGTGAGGCCAGCGGGCTACGAGCAGTACTTC	CASSVVRPAGYEQYF
TRBV6-1	-	TRBJ2-3	TRBD2	TGTGCCAGCAGTGAGGACGGGACTAGCGGGAGGATGGCAGATACGCAGTATTTT	CASSEDGTSGRMADTQYF
TRBV10-2	-	TRBJ1-5	-	TGCGCCAGCAGACAGAATAGCAATCAGCCCCAGCATTTT	CASRQNSNQPQHF
TRBV6-2/TRBV6-3	-	TRBJ2-3	TRBD2	TGTGCCAGCAGTTATAGCAGCGGGGGGGCTGTTGCGCAGTATTTT	CASSYSSGGAVAQYF
TRBV6-2/TRBV6-3	-	TRBJ1-6	TRBD1	TGTGCCAGCAGTTACGACAGGGGGTCCCATATATCTCGATCACCCCTCCACTTT	CASSYDRGSHISRSPLHF
TRBV19	-	TRBJ1-1	-	TGTGCCAACAACAGCTATAGCACTGAAGCTTTCTTT	CANNSYSTEAFF